The present entry profiles one TCR beta chain with its context. The data were obtained in a study of blood T cell repertoires in COVID-19. On the study more broadly: Acute and convalescent COVID-19 samples came from the United States, Italy and Spain.

Assay: immunoSEQ multiplex PCR; the TCRdb copy retains only in-frame clones and omits some. The repertoire holds some 150,000 clones, with roughly 87% as singletons. Trimming removed 5 bases from V and 3 bases from J, with 10 bases in between. Germline V gives CDR1 SGHNT, CDR2 YENEEA. The CDR3 is made up of 13 amino acids. The chain employs TRBV11-3 and TRBJ1-1, with a weak D call TRBD1 (6 bases). This clonotype was obtained from a woman in her fifties or sixties with active or convalescent COVID-19. The specimen was peripheral blood. Written as DNA, the CDR3 is TGTGCCAGCAGCCCACAGGGACACACTGAAGCTTTCTTT. It encodes CASSPQGHTEAFF.